This TCR beta chain is drawn from a study of patients and donors after allogeneic stem cell transplantation. TCRdb analysed the RT-PCR reads with MiXCR anew, one entry per CDR3 protein. The sample holds tens of thousands of distinct CDR3 sequences, 29% seen once. Germline assignment: CDR1 SQVTM and CDR2 ANQGSEA. V shed 4 bases and J 1 base; nucleotides not matched to a gene: 12. There are 16 residues in the CDR3. In this sample, this clonotype turned up many times. The chain couples TRBV29-1 to TRBJ1-1, with 7 positions matching TRBD1. The sequencing input was blood, either unsorted or a sorted T cell fraction (not recorded which). This sequence originates from a human donor who was either an allogeneic HSCT recipient or a stem cell or donor lymphocyte infusion donor (not recorded which). It is not recorded whose cells these are; they may come from a transplant donor. In nucleotides, the CDR3 is TGCAGCGTTGTTCCGCTGCCACAGGGGCCGAACACTGAAGCTTTCTTT. The encoded protein is CSVVPLPQGPNTEAFF.